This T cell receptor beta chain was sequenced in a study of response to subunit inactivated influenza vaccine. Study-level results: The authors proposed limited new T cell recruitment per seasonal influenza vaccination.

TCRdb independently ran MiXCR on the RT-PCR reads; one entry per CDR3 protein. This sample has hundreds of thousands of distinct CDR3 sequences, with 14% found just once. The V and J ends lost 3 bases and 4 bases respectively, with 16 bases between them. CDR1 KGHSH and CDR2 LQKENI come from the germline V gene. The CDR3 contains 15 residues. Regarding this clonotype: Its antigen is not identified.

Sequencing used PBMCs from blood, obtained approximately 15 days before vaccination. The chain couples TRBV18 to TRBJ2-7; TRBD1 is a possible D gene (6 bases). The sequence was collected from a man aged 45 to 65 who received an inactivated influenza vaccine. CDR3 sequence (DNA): TGTGCCAGCTCACCCCTCCAACAGGGCGGGTACGAGCAGTACTTC. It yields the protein CASSPLQQGGYEQYF.